This TCR beta chain derives from a study of cytomegalovirus exposure and HLA in healthy donors (dated by TCRdb to 2015 to 2018). Background on the whole study: According to an earlier analysis of a few hundred of the donors, about 179 million T cells yielded 90 million to 130 million unique TCR beta sequences and around 300 Gb of sequence data. Donor age, sex, ethnicity and CMV serostatus were compiled together with the repertoire data. The study combined high-throughput TCR immunosequencing, statistical association of individual TCRs with disease status, and machine learning to predict cytomegalovirus infection status. Among some 400 genotyped donors of the cohort, an average of about 240,000 unique TCR beta nucleotide sequences were sequenced per donor, roughly 18% of them non-productive. The study used immunosequencing to profile the T cell repertoires of 666 subjects and linked those repertoires to cytomegalovirus serostatus. Among the roughly 400 genotyped donors, approximately 82% belonged to the genetic ancestry cluster associated with self-reported Caucasian donors. A later analysis re-examined previously published TCR beta repertoires from about 700 donors and added high-resolution HLA genotyping to investigate patterns of TCR occurrence. Rather than drawing on any new phenotypic data, the later analysis identified candidate immune exposures from TCR beta sequences and the way those sequences occurred across donors. An early release that covered around 590 HLA-typed donors contained approximately 300 gigabases of sequencing data and 85 million to 100 million unique TCR sequences. In an earlier analysis of several hundred of the donors, high-throughput TCR beta sequencing was used to judge whether each TCR beta V gene segment behaved as functional or pseudogenic. The aim of the study was to test whether cataloging public T cell receptors could identify signatures of past pathogen exposure. Every repertoire in the discovery cohort had been generated on one and the same sequencing platform. Because of strong linkage in the cohort, four to six DR-DQ haplotypes were treated as single units for association and clustering. A later genetic analysis took genome-wide SNP genotypes for about 55% of the 666 donors and used that subset as a discovery cohort. Both class I and class II loci were covered by HLA typing, at four-digit resolution. A separate validation cohort of 100 to 150 different subjects was used in addition to the roughly 640-subject first cohort. The number of typed donors differed by locus: about 620-640 for A, B, C, DRB1 and DQB1; some 500 for DQA1; 600 to 610 for DPA1; and some 470 for DPB1.

Library preparation employed the immunoSEQ multiplex PCR assay. For the multiplex PCR, a mixture combining 60 forward primers for TCR Vbeta segments and 13 reverse primers for TCR Jbeta segments was used. Amplification of the CDR3 region of rearranged TCR beta genes was performed with a multiplex PCR assay on genomic DNA. The amplified TCR beta libraries were sequenced on the Illumina HiSeq System as 87-base-pair reads. The authors' pipeline ran thus. In a later analysis, 77 million or so unique TCR beta chains were counted across the 650 to 750 repertoires, and roughly 10 million of these chains were shared by at least two donors. A nearest-neighbor algorithm error-corrected the raw reads and collapsed the reads into unique sequences, merging closely related sequences to remove PCR and sequencing errors. To assign V, D and J gene segments, CDR3 sequences were aligned to IMGT reference sequences. For a sequence to be retained, a match of at least six nucleotides to both a V gene segment and a J gene segment was required. Rearrangements were called productive when the CDR3 lacked stop codons and stayed in frame with V and J; all others were non-productive. CDR3 was defined by IMGT convention, running from the second conserved V-encoded cysteine to the conserved J-encoded phenylalanine. Sequences without an unambiguous match to a single V gene segment were excluded from the earlier analysis of several hundred of the donors. An earlier analysis of some 500 of the donors classified V segments as functional when productive rearrangements were above 56.7% and as segregating when the standard deviation between donors was above 5%. To diagnose cytomegalovirus status from the catalog of TCR beta chain sequences, a statistical classification framework was built. V and J gene assignment, in a later analysis, came from comparing TCR nucleotide sequences with IMGT/GENE-DB human TR gene sequences. The TCRdist pipeline was used in a later analysis to assign CDR3 sequences and most-parsimonious VDJ recombination scenarios. In a later analysis, each TCR beta chain was defined by its CDR3 amino acid sequence together with its V-gene family, and reads without a unique V-gene family were excluded. In a later analysis, several hundred highly shared, low-generation-probability nucleotide sequences were removed to address suspected cross-contamination and a sequencing artifact. In a later analysis, a clonal expansion index for each public chain was calculated from normalized within-repertoire ranks of inferred template counts. Generation probabilities in a later analysis came from a VDJ recombination model fitted to out-of-frame rearrangements, and those results were checked against IGoR. Hypergeometric tests were used in a later analysis to score TCR-TCR, TCR-HLA and TCR-CMV co-occurrence, with a repertoire-size bias correction applied to the TCR pairs. To estimate false discovery rates, a later analysis permuted the HLA or CMV assignments 20 times. In a later analysis, co-occurring TCRs were grouped using DBSCAN, with TCRdist sequence similarity added in when clustering inside HLA-allele-positive subsets. Co-occurrence clustering excluded repertoires with fewer than 30,000 or more than 120,000 public chains, plus five with anomalous nucleotide sharing. What TCRdb holds here is the immuneACCESS table cut down to in-frame rearrangements. Part of the clones is not present; checked against another copy, under half of the missing clones reflect an unresolved V gene, and the others are unexplained. V, J and clone size derive from that table, while D and trimming were established from the DNA sequence. For this sample the table gives some 130,000 clones, of which about 78% were detected only once. The ten most abundant clones make up over 1.2% of the sample.

Study-level results and caveats: Because some donors lacked HLA typing at each locus, the association tests relied only on the typed subset. The study listed over 150 TCR beta chains as associated with cytomegalovirus. In a later analysis, some 18,000 TCR beta sequences were associated with specific HLA alleles at a false discovery rate of 0.05. In a later analysis, the rate of TCR association differed among HLA loci, with DRB1 alleles having the most associated TCRs and HLA-C alleles having the fewest. A later genetic analysis associated a missense DCLRE1C variant with V-gene and J-gene trimming of TCR beta chains, and an independent cohort replicated the association. According to a later analysis, parvovirus B19, influenza, CMV and Epstein-Barr virus appeared linked to several top co-occurrence clusters. Compared with the approximately 670-donor mean, donors in an Asian-associated ancestry cluster had fewer N-insertions in productive TCRs, according to a later genetic analysis. The classifier was reported to diagnose cytomegalovirus status with high specificity and sensitivity in both the original and validation cohorts. Presence/absence analyses assumed roughly uniform sequencing depth across donors, an assumption that may not hold. When HLA alleles, especially DR and DQ, strongly co-occurred, attributing TCR associations to individual alleles was difficult. A group of highly shared sequence variants was considered likely to be a technical artifact of the sequencing pipeline. Correlated functional status among segregating V segments might reflect linkage disequilibrium, but an unknown experimental factor could not be ruled out. In vitro tests confirmed that a few of the cytomegalovirus-associated TCR beta chains recognize cytomegalovirus antigens. Compared with equally common non-associated chains, HLA-associated TCR beta chains in a later analysis were more clonally expanded and had lower generation probabilities. In an earlier analysis of about 540 of the donors, most TCR beta V segments were observed in productive rearrangements about 90% or about 30% of the time, broadly matching IMGT annotations. The authors suggested that the approach could potentially be extended to other disease states and immunological phenotypes. According to a later analysis, most CMV-associated TCR beta chains appeared to be HLA-restricted, and the HLA associations seemed to be driven largely by CMV exposure. A further reported finding was that TCR beta sequences accurately predicted the HLA-A and HLA-B alleles for most subjects in the first cohort. This cohort had only TCR beta chains sequenced, and the lack of alpha or paired-chain data limited which features could be detected. Most TCR sequences were observed very rarely across donors, whereas some public TCRs were present in many individuals. CMV serostatus was the only immune exposure information available for the cohort. Some 15 rarely observed V segments, including chromosome 9 orphons, were excluded from the earlier analysis of almost 600 of the donors because counts were too low.

The cohort consisted of 600 to 750 healthy bone marrow donors. At the time of sampling, all cohort members were nominally healthy, though unrecorded immune exposures were likely present. The donor tested CMV seronegative, placing the donor among the 350 to 400 seronegative members of the cohort. A peripheral blood sample was collected from each donor, and TCR beta sequencing was performed on peripheral blood mononuclear cells. Genomic DNA was extracted from the blood cell samples with the Qiagen DNeasy Blood Extraction Kit. Details on this clone: The antigen this receptor binds is unknown. No base qualities exist here, and no much larger clone lies one base off it.

The source of this sequence is a female donor in good health and CMV-seronegative. The sequencing input was PBMCs.

The bases read TGCGCCAGCAGCCCGGGACTAGCGGCATCCTACAATGAGCAGTTCTTC. Translated, it gives CASSPGLAASYNEQFF. The rearrangement combines TRBV4-1 with TRBJ2-1; a stretch of 11 junction bases matches TRBD2. Trimming removed 4 bases from V and 1 base from J; the gene matches leave 3 bases unexplained. As encoded in the germline V gene, CDR1 is MGHRA while CDR2 is YSYEKL. Measured from the cysteine to the phenylalanine, the CDR3 is 16 residues long. Just CDR3 DNA is preserved here, 48 bases in frame from base 1.